This T cell receptor beta chain is from a study of blood T cell repertoires in COVID-19 (dated by TCRdb to about 2020). Regarding the research as a whole: Collaborator samples came from the United States, Italy and Spain and covered acute and convalescent phases of COVID-19. The material from the prospective study consisted of cDNA or gDNA derived from T cells, B-cell-depleted T cells, or PBMCs. Deeply sampled blood TCRbeta repertoires from subjects exposed to, actively infected with, or recovered from COVID-19 were included in the dataset. The repertoires were released in a freely available public database meant as a resource for research on the immune response to SARS-CoV-2. Samples were obtained from the ongoing ImmuneRACE study (first 160 participants) and from 950 to 1,500 subjects provided by 6 global collaborators. A de-identified subject ID, COVID-19 status, age in years and sex were almost always included in the sample metadata. HLA class I and class II types, where available, came from metadata supplied by the sample provider rather than from assay-based typing. What the research found in general, with its limitations: How much clinical and demographic metadata was included differed by source and by participant, and the metadata was provided uncurated.

TCRbeta CDR3 regions were amplified from genomic DNA by means of the immunoSEQ Assay, a bias-controlled multiplex PCR. As for the authors' bioinformatics: The number of nucleated cells in each sample was estimated from the amplification of reference gene primers within the assay. To quantify the absolute abundance of each unique TCRbeta CDR3 rearrangement, sequence reads were collapsed and filtered. For each sample, productive Simpson clonality was calculated as the square root of Simpson's diversity index across productive rearrangements. TCRdb provides this immuneACCESS table in a form limited to in-frame rearrangements. Some clones are lacking; in checked studies, under half of them reflect an unresolved V gene, and why the rest are absent is not known. V and J calls and clone size are copied from that table; D and trimming were computed from the DNA. Counted in this sample were 70,000 or so clones; roughly four fifths of them appeared once. Less than 8% of the sample is in the top ten clones.

The CDR3 numbers 12 residues from cysteine through phenylalanine. Only the CDR3 portion is preserved as DNA: 36 bases, with reading frame beginning at the first base. From a lookup of the germline V gene (reference sequence), CDR1 and CDR2 are GTSNPN and SVGIG. V trim: 7 bases; J trim: 5 bases; unmatched bases: 3. About this clone itself: Its antigen has not been determined. No quality values exist for individual bases; no much larger clone is one base distant.

Each collaborating institution followed its own protocols to collect whole blood in K2EDTA tubes. For TCRbeta analysis, collaborator samples were shipped as frozen whole blood, as isolated PBMCs, or as DNA extracted from either sample type. The specimen was peripheral blood. The sequence was obtained from an older woman with acute or convalescent COVID-19. The chain joins TRBV30 to TRBJ1-1, with TRBD1 identical over 11 junction bases. The sequenced DNA: TGTGCCTTTGGGACAGGGGGTACTGAAGCTTTCTTT. This encodes CAFGTGGTEAFF.